The 12 T cell receptor beta chains listed next were all sequenced from one sample in a study of cytomegalovirus exposure and HLA in healthy donors listed by TCRdb under 2017. The library was built by means of the immunoSEQ multiplex PCR assay. The multiplex PCR relied on a mix of 60 forward primers for TCR Vbeta segments and 13 reverse primers for TCR Jbeta segments. This immuneACCESS table, as held by TCRdb, lists in-frame sequences with V and J called but not all clones. Of the missing ones, under half trace to an unresolved V gene in checked studies; the others have no known cause. The sample yields some 120,000 clones; under 85% were counted once. Clones ranked in the top ten supply approximately 9.1% of the sample. Sequenced sample: PBMCs. Receptor source: a woman in her 50s in good health and CMV-seropositive.

The gene calls are TRBV5-1 and TRBJ2-3; the match to TRBD1 covers 8 bases. This CDR3 has 16 amino acids. With V trimmed by 0 bases and J by 4 bases, 7 bases remained unmatched. Per germline, CDR1 SGHRS and CDR2 YFSETQ. The CDR3 nucleotides read TGCGCCAGCAGCTTGGCAAAGACAGGGGAGGCAGATACGCAGTATTTT. Its translation is CASSLAKTGEADTQYF.

This clone was seen only a few times. The V gene is TRBV5-4, the J gene TRBJ1-5, with D possibly matching TRBD1 (5 bases). Germline loops: CDR1 SGHNT, CDR2 YYREEE (reference sequence). The ends were cut back, 4 bases at V and 4 bases at J, with 21 bases in the middle. The CDR3 has 17 amino acids. CDR3: CASSLQEGRQTNQPQHF. CDR3 nucleotide sequence: TGTGCCAGCAGCCTCCAGGAGGGACGGCAGACGAATCAGCCCCAGCATTTT.

The V and J genes are TRBV7-8 and TRBJ1-1; no reliable D call. Trimming removed 1 base at V and 4 bases at J, with 10 bases between. Germline loops: CDR1 SGHVS, CDR2 FQNEAQ. CDR3 length equals 14 residues. The CDR3 coding sequence is TGTGCCAGCAGCTTAGACCCCGGCGGCACTGAAGCTTTCTTT. It is translated as CASSLDPGGTEAFF.

The rearrangement joins TRBV5-4 to TRBJ1-2; TRBD1 agrees at 7 bases. CDR1 and CDR2 (germline): SGHNT, YYREEE (reference sequence). The CDR3 spans 13 residues. V dropped 7 bases and J dropped 3; count of bases not matched to a gene: 6. In DNA form, the CDR3 reads TGTGCCAGCCAAAGGGGGCAGGACTATGGCTACACCTTC. It specifies CASQRGQDYGYTF.

This rearrangement joins TRBV10-3 to TRBJ2-5; TRBD2 matches 15 bases. CDR1 and CDR2 from the germline V gene are ENHRY and SYGVKD. The ends lost 10 bases at V and 1 base at J; junction bases unmatched: 7. This CDR3 is 16 amino acids long. CDR3 loop: CATTGLAGGGQETQYF. CDR3 coding DNA: TGTGCCACCACCGGACTAGCGGGGGGGGGCCAAGAGACCCAGTACTTC.

The count of this clone is one. V is TRBV27 and J is TRBJ2-6, with D unresolved. Per the germline V gene, CDR1 is MNHEY and CDR2 is SMNVEV (reference sequence). The CDR3 is 17 amino acids. Between the trimmed V and J ends, which lost 5 bases and 0 bases, there was a span of 14 bases. The CDR3 coding sequence is TGTGCCAGCAGTACCAACAGCCAACCCTCTGGGGCCAACGTCCTGACTTTC. It yields the protein CASSTNSQPSGANVLTF. The full variable domain, rest sourced from reference TRBV27 and TRBJ2-6, is EAQVTQNPRYLITVTGKKLTVTCSQNMNHEYMSWYRQDPGLGLRQIYYSMNVEVTDKGDVPEGYKVSRKEKRNFPLILESPSPNQTSLYFCASSTNSQPSGANVLTFGAGSRLTVL.

This clone was counted a few times. The chain employs TRBV19 and TRBJ2-4; 9 nucleotides match TRBD2. CDR1 and CDR2 from the germline V gene are LNHDA and SQIVND (reference sequence). Trimming took 7 bases from V and 3 from J; bases not matched to a gene: 16. This CDR3 is 18 amino acids long. The CDR3 bases are TGTGCCAGTACTCGGCGGATAGCGGGGGCCATTGGCAAAAACATTCAGTACTTC. Residues: CASTRRIAGAIGKNIQYF.

The CDR3 here is CATSSTGTSGRGFSYEQYF. The CDR3 coding sequence is TGTGCCACCAGCAGCACCGGGACTAGCGGGAGGGGGTTCTCCTACGAGCAGTACTTC. J is TRBJ2-5 and V is TRBV15; 16 positions agree with TRBD2. The J call may be faulty, since TRBJ2-7 better matches the DNA end. The length of the CDR3 is 19 residues. Germline CDR1 LNHNV, CDR2 YYDKDF (reference sequence).

The chain recombines TRBV19 with TRBJ2-7, with 11 bases aligning to TRBD2. Trimming at V came to 3 bases and at J to 4 bases, leaving 5 bases not matched to a gene. Germline CDR1 and CDR2: LNHDA and SQIVND (reference sequence). The CDR3 covers 15 residues. CDR3 sequence (DNA): TGTGCCAGTAGTATTGGGACTAGCGGAGGTTACGAGCAGTACTTC. Translating gives CASSIGTSGGYEQYF.

The CDR3 sequence is CATSRDLSPLVGELFF. CDR3 coding DNA: TGTGCCACCAGCAGAGATCTGAGTCCGTTGGTCGGGGAGCTGTTTTTT. This chain uses TRBV15 with TRBJ2-2; D remains unclear. Per germline, CDR1 LNHNV and CDR2 YYDKDF (reference sequence). The V end was cut by 0 bases, the J end by 7 bases, with 15 bases between. The CDR3 contains 16 residues.

There are a few counts of this clone. The CDR3: CASSIGGGPMNTEAFF. The CDR3 DNA reads TGTGCCAGTAGTATAGGAGGGGGACCAATGAACACTGAAGCTTTCTTT. This sequence joins TRBV19 and TRBJ1-1; TRBD1 is a possible D gene (6 bases). Germline V gene sequence: CDR1 LNHDA, CDR2 SQIVND (reference sequence). The CDR3 is 16 amino acids. Trimming removed 1 base at V and 0 bases at J, with 12 bases between.

The V call is TRBV5-1, the J call TRBJ2-7; D perhaps matches TRBD1 (5 bases). The CDR3 length is 13 residues. The V gene's germline CDR1 is SGHRS and CDR2 YFSETQ. Trimming cost V 4 bases and J 3 bases, with 11 bases left between them. The CDR3 bases are TGCGCCAGCAGCCCGGACATCATCTACGAGCAGTACTTC. Protein: CASSPDIIYEQYF.